What follows are 9 T cell receptor beta chains derived from one specimen sequenced in a study of blood T cell repertoires in COVID-19. Using immunoSEQ multiplex PCR, the repertoire was profiled, and TCRdb retains in-frame clones only, with some absent. The sample carries 150,000 to 200,000 clones, under 85% recorded once. Specimen: peripheral blood. These receptors all stem from a man between 65 and 85 years old who had recovered from COVID-19.

The chain carries TRBV29-1 and TRBJ2-7, with 9 bases identical to TRBD1. V lost 6 bases to trimming and J lost 5 bases; unmatched junction nucleotides: 8. CDR1 and CDR2 from the germline V gene are SQVTM and ANQGSEA. CDR3 length: 13 residues. The CDR3 sequence is CSVGQGLGDEQYF. The CDR3 coding sequence is TGCAGCGTGGGACAGGGACTGGGAGACGAGCAGTACTTC.

This clone was found once. The genes are TRBV4-1 and TRBJ1-2; D not certain. This CDR3 region has 14 residues. V lost 3 bases and J 4 bases, leaving 12 bases between the germline ends. CDR1 is MGHRA and CDR2 is YSYEKL in the germline V gene. Here the CDR3 DNA reads TGCGCCAGCAGCCAGGAGGCTGACTTCTATGGCTACACCTTC. Its translation: CASSQEADFYGYTF.

The sample holds one count of this clone. The chain employs TRBV18 and TRBJ1-2; D is undetermined. The CDR3 covers 14 residues. Trimming left V 7 bases short and J 5 bases short, with 17 bases between. Looked up from germline, CDR1 is KGHSH and CDR2 is LQKENI. The CDR3 is CASFFEGPGYGYTF. CDR3 DNA sequence: TGTGCCAGCTTTTTTGAAGGGCCGGGGTATGGCTACACCTTC.

The gene calls are TRBV27 and TRBJ2-2; D is ambiguous. Germline-derived CDR1 and CDR2 are MNHEY and SMNVEV (reference sequence). V lost 5 bases and J lost 3, with 13 bases in between. This CDR3 comprises 15 residues. The chain's CDR3 is CASSGRVGYTGELFF. CDR3 nucleotide sequence: TGTGCCAGCAGTGGCCGGGTCGGGTACACCGGGGAGCTGTTTTTT.

This clone was seen only once. V usage is TRBV28 and J usage is TRBJ1-2; 10 bases agree with TRBD1. The length of the CDR3 is 14 residues. Per germline, CDR1 MDHEN and CDR2 SYDVKM. V dropped 5 bases and J dropped 7; count of bases not matched to a gene: 7. CDR3 in DNA: TGTGCCAGCAGTATAGGACAGGGGGGAGGTGGCTACACCTTC. Protein product: CASSIGQGGGGYTF.

The chain recombines TRBV28 with TRBJ2-1; perhaps TRBD1 as D (5 bases). The CDR3 spans 12 residues. The V gene's germline CDR1 is MDHEN and CDR2 SYDVKM. The germline V and J ends were trimmed by 4 bases and 9 bases, with 10 bases remaining between them. CDR3 loop: CASSSGSLEQFF. CDR3 nucleotides: TGTGCCAGCAGTTCAGGGTCGCTTGAGCAGTTCTTC.

This clone was seen only a few times. The chain joins TRBV21-1 to TRBJ1-1; TRBD1, as called in the table, went unchecked against the DNA. TRBV21-1 is a recognized pseudogene. This CDR3 is built from 13 residues. Here the CDR3 reads CASSTPGDTEAFF. The CDR3 DNA follows: TGTGCCAGCAGCACTCCAGGGGACACTGAAGCTTTCTTT.

The rearrangement joins TRBV25-1 to TRBJ1-2; a weak D match, TRBD1 (6 bases). The germline CDR1 and CDR2 sequences are MGHDK and SYGVNS. This CDR3 has 12 amino acids. V was trimmed by 7 bases and J by 2 bases, leaving 8 bases between them. The DNA for the CDR3 is TGTGCCAGCAACACAGGGAACTATGGCTACACCTTC. The encoded protein is CASNTGNYGYTF.

The chain couples TRBV3-1 (or the pseudogene TRBV3-2) to TRBJ2-1, with 11 bases matching TRBD2. The CDR3 is made up of 21 amino acids. Germline V gives CDR1 LGHDT, CDR2 YNNKEL (reference sequence). V shed 2 bases and J 0 bases; nucleotides not matched to a gene: 15. CDR3 nucleotides: TGTGCCAGCAGCCAAAGCCCCCATCCCGGACTAGCGGGTCGCTCCTACAATGAGCAGTTCTTC. It codes for CASSQSPHPGLAGRSYNEQFF.